Given below is one T cell receptor beta chain in context. TCRdb's copy holds only in-frame clones and misses some; the assay was immunoSEQ multiplex PCR. This table holds tens of thousands of clones, approximately 80% found once. The germline gives CDR1 MDHEN, CDR2 SYDVKM. The ends were cut back, 7 bases at V and 4 bases at J, with 26 bases in the middle. The CDR3 contains 17 residues. This entry comes from a study of blood T cell repertoires in COVID-19. The specimen was peripheral blood. The chain uses TRBV28 and TRBJ2-7; D might be TRBD2 (6 bases). This TCR was recovered from a man aged 80 or over with acute or convalescent COVID-19. The CDR3 DNA reads TGTGCCAGCAAACCGTCGGTATGGAGGGCAGGGATGTACGAGCAGTACTTC. Its protein product is CASKPSVWRAGMYEQYF.